The source of this T cell receptor (beta chain) is a study of T-cell reconstitution after alpha-beta-depleted transplantation in children (dated by TCRdb to about 2016). Describing the broader study: T-cell immune reconstitution after TCRalphabeta/CD19-depleted allogeneic hematopoietic cell transplantation in children was quantitatively tracked in the study by means of TCR repertoire profiling. Overall study outcomes, separate from this receptor: The apparently early recovery of alphabetaT-cell counts about two months after transplant reportedly depended on only several hundred rapidly expanded clones that came from non-depleted graft cells. In some patients, the high TCRbeta diversity seen at day 60 was put down to recipient T cells and intrathymic progenitors that had survived conditioning. The frequencies of hyperexpanded clones fell over the following months, and after one year, T-cell counts and TCRbeta diversity were mostly attributed to newly produced T cells.

Interpreted using the paper, the treatment or condition label stands for: allogeneic hematopoietic cell transplantation with graft depleted of TCRalphabeta T cells and CD19 B cells. The children who served as transplant recipients had been given grafts of TCRalphabeta/CD19-depleted allogeneic hematopoietic cells. The library was generated by PCR. The instrument was an Illumina HiSeq 2500. Molecular barcoding was employed in the preparation of TCR libraries, with unique molecular identifiers being used to normalize TCRbeta repertoire quantification. TCRdb passed the public sequencing reads through fastp at Q25 and MiXCR, retaining productive beta sequences. Identical CDR3 protein sequences are pooled into one entry, listed with their most common genes and DNA. For this sample there are about 440,000 distinct CDR3 sequences; roughly 43% appear just once. The ten most abundant clones make up around a quarter of the sample.

About this clonotype: Its antigen is still unknown. No clone much larger than this one lies a single base away; base qualities are absent.

This receptor was obtained from a girl between 2 and 10 years old with aplastic anemia, due to receive a stem cell transplant. This specimen consisted of PBMCs, obtained before TCRalphabeta/CD19-depleted stem cell transplant.

Read as DNA, the sequence is TGTGCCAGCAGTTCCGCCCGACAGGGCCGACCCTACGAGCAGTACTTC. This is translated as CASSSARQGRPYEQYF. The chain couples TRBV27 to TRBJ2-7, and TRBD1 aligns with 7 junction nucleotides. Looking up the germline V gene (reference sequence) yields CDR1 MNHEY and CDR2 SMNVEV. V loses 4 bases at its end and J loses 2 bases; junction bases beyond the gene matches: 11. The CDR3 runs 16 amino acids, cysteine and phenylalanine included. Left in the record is the CDR3 DNA by itself, 48 bases read in frame from the first base.